The 13 T cell receptor beta chains below all came from one sample that was sequenced in a study of post-analysis software for immune sequencing data. Whole-study results and caveats: Higher frequency in patients than in controls was seen for roughly five TRBV segments, with TRBV5-6, TRBV5-1 and TRBV20-1 among them.

These receptors' targets are unknown. Prepared libraries of TCR beta cDNA carried unique molecular identifiers. In TCRdb, the PCR reads were re-called with MiXCR into one record per CDR3 protein. In the table there are more than 500,000 distinct CDR3 sequences, 34% of which are singletons. The sample was blood. The receptors come from a girl aged 2 to 17 with multiple sclerosis.

This clonotype was picked up many times. The rearrangement links TRBV5-1 to TRBJ2-1; 7 nucleotides agree with TRBD1. The germline CDR1 and CDR2 sequences are SGHRS and YFSETQ. V shed 4 bases, J shed 3 bases, and the junction held 7 bases outside the gene matches. This CDR3 region has 15 residues. The CDR3 protein is CASSRDRDSYNEQFF. The CDR3 DNA is TGCGCCAGCAGCCGGGACCGGGACAGCTACAATGAGCAGTTCTTC.

The chain couples TRBV20-1 to TRBJ2-3; TRBD1 aligns across 12 bases. Germline V gives CDR1 DFQATT, CDR2 SNEGSKA (reference sequence). The length of the CDR3 is 17 residues. Trimming cost V 6 bases and J 1 base; bases outside gene matches: 11. This CDR3 is CSAPPKGQGAGTDTQYF. The CDR3, as DNA: TGCAGTGCCCCTCCTAAGGGACAGGGGGCGGGCACAGATACGCAGTATTTT.

This clonotype appeared a few times. The rearrangement uses TRBV2 and TRBJ2-5; TRBD1 aligns across 10 bases. V gave up 9 bases and J gave up 5 bases; unmatched junction bases: 9. Per germline, CDR1 SNHLY and CDR2 FYNNEI. CDR3 length: 14 residues. The CDR3 DNA is TGTGCCAGAAATAACCGGGACAGGGGTGAGACCCAGTACTTC. Its protein is CARNNRDRGETQYF.

This clonotype was counted many times. This chain uses TRBV4-1 with TRBJ1-5; no firm D call. The CDR3 runs to 15 residues. The germline gives CDR1 MGHRA, CDR2 YSYEKL. V lost 5 bases and J lost 0, with 11 bases in between. The CDR3 DNA sequence: TGCGCCAGCAGCTCCAGAGTCAATAGCAATCAGCCCCAGCATTTT. This sequence encodes CASSSRVNSNQPQHF.

Only a few counts were recorded for this clonotype. This chain connects TRBV10-3 to TRBJ2-7, with 7 positions matching TRBD1. V gave up 7 bases and J gave up 4 bases; unmatched junction bases: 10. The CDR3 spans 14 residues. Looked up from germline, CDR1 is ENHRY and CDR2 is SYGVKD. The CDR3 reads CAINPRDSLYEQYF. The CDR3 DNA reads as TGTGCCATCAACCCCCGGGACAGCCTTTACGAGCAGTACTTC.

This clonotype was picked up a small number of times. CDR3 in DNA: TGTGCCAGCACCGCGGGACAGGGCTATGGCTACACCTTC. Its protein is CASTAGQGYGYTF. V gene TRBV6-6 combines with J gene TRBJ1-2, with 9 positions matching TRBD1. Germline-derived CDR1 and CDR2 are MNHNY and SVGAGI (reference sequence). This CDR3 contains 13 residues. J was trimmed by 4 bases and V by 7 bases; bases with no gene match: 4.

The genes are TRBV2 and TRBJ1-6; TRBD1 might be the D (5 bases). Germline V gene data show CDR1 as SNHLY and CDR2 as FYNNEI. With 1 base removed from V and 7 bases from J, the gap between germline ends came to 11 bases. The CDR3 is 15 amino acids. CDR3 bases: TGTGCCAGCAGTGAAGGGGACCTTCCCAATTCACCCCTCCACTTT. Its protein product is CASSEGDLPNSPLHF.

This clonotype came up once. A much larger clone is a single base away; this may be a read error. J is TRBJ2-1 and V is TRBV29-1; D is perhaps TRBD1 or TRBD2 (7 bases each). With 1 base removed from V and 6 bases from J, the gap between germline ends came to 13 bases. The CDR3 has 14 amino acids. CDR1 is SQVTM and CDR2 is ANQGSEA in the germline V gene. The CDR3 DNA is TGCAGCGTTGAAGGAGGGAGGGGGCCCAATGAGCAGTTCTTC. Protein: CSVEGGRGPNEQFF.

The rearrangement links TRBV20-1 to TRBJ2-5; 9 bases line up with TRBD2. CDR3 size: 17 residues. The trim removed 0 bases at V and 4 bases at J, leaving 12 bases unmatched. Per germline, CDR1 DFQATT and CDR2 SNEGSKA (reference sequence). CDR3 amino acids: CSARDPSWGRGGETQYF. In nucleotides, the CDR3 is TGCAGTGCTAGAGATCCCTCGTGGGGGCGGGGGGGAGAGACCCAGTACTTC.

The chain couples TRBV27 to TRBJ1-6; unclear D gene. The CDR3 consists of 13 residues. V lost 6 bases, J lost 3 bases, and 6 bases lay in between. Germline CDR1 reads MNHEY; CDR2 reads SMNVEV (reference sequence). CDR3 region: CASSRVYNSPLHF. Here the CDR3 DNA reads TGTGCCAGCAGCCGGGTCTATAATTCACCCCTCCACTTT.

This chain links TRBV20-1 with TRBJ2-3, with TRBD2 matching over 9 bases. The J segment lost 2 bases and the V segment lost 5 bases, leaving 8 bases of the junction unmatched. Germline V gives CDR1 DFQATT, CDR2 SNEGSKA (reference sequence). The CDR3 loop spans 15 amino acids. CDR3 region: CSASLAGDPTDTQYF. In DNA form, the CDR3 reads TGCAGTGCTTCCTTAGCGGGAGACCCCACAGATACGCAGTATTTT.

A single count supports this clonotype. The junction departs from germline at one end; a sequencing error may be responsible. V usage is TRBV7-9 and J usage is TRBJ2-7; 7 bases are a match to TRBD1. Germline-derived CDR1 and CDR2 are SEHNR and FQNEAQ (reference sequence). CDR3 length: 16 amino acids. The CDR3 DNA reads as TGTGCCAACAGCTTGCTACAGGGGTACTACTCCTACGAGCAGTACTTC. It translates to CANSLLQGYYSYEQYF.

This clonotype was observed a few times. The chain joins TRBV29-1 to TRBJ2-5; 7 bases map to TRBD2. Per the germline V gene, CDR1 is SQVTM and CDR2 is ANQGSEA. The V gene end was trimmed by 6 bases and the J gene end by 4 bases; junction bases not matched to a gene: 5. The length of the CDR3 is 12 residues. The CDR3 loop is CSVLADRETQYF. CDR3 DNA: TGCAGCGTCCTAGCGGACCGAGAGACCCAGTACTTC.